This is a list of T cell receptor beta chains from one sample in a study of blood T cell repertoires in COVID-19. Clones were read by immunoSEQ multiplex PCR, and TCRdb kept only the in-frame ones, dropping some. Here the sample spans 70,000 or so clones, 70% to 80% being singletons. The sequenced material came from peripheral blood. The receptors come from a woman between 65 and 79 years old with acute or convalescent COVID-19. The CDR3 runs from the conserved cysteine through the conserved F or W.

v_gene	len	j_gene	CDR3aa
TRBV7-2	15	TRBJ1-2	CASSLAPAVNYGYTF
TRBV7-9	14	TRBJ1-2	CASSLQVENYGYTF
TRBV19	16	TRBJ1-1	CASSRGQGASSTEAFF
TRBV5-1	16	TRBJ2-1	CASSLQASGAYNEQFF
TRBV19	12	TRBJ2-1	CASSTGQPLQFF
TRBV9	15	TRBJ1-3	CASSGQGNNGNTIYF
TRBV6-5	16	TRBJ1-6	CASSYSGGMGNSPLHF
TRBV7-2	16	TRBJ1-1	CASSPGQGIGNTEAFF
TRBV6-5	15	TRBJ1-1	CASSITQTGHTEAFF
TRBV5-1	15	TRBJ2-2	CASSNGQGVPGELFF
TRBV28	13	TRBJ1-1	CATRRTGATEAFF
TRBV29-1	13	TRBJ1-5	CSVETGRDQPQHF
TRBV5-1	16	TRBJ1-1	CASSLFSNHGNTEAFF
TRBV12-3/TRBV12-4	13	TRBJ2-7	CASSPRRGYEQYF
TRBV5-1	15	TRBJ1-2	CASSGRQGPLYGYTF
TRBV7-8	13	TRBJ1-1	CASSPVGGTKAFF
TRBV7-8	12	TRBJ1-2	CASSPKPGGYTF
TRBV7-2	14	TRBJ2-5	CASSFSRAQETQYF
TRBV19	13	TRBJ1-5	CASSAQTHQPQHF
TRBV6-5	14	TRBJ2-2	CASRPGQSNGELFF
TRBV18	14	TRBJ1-5	CASSATGPDQPQHF
TRBV6-1	13	TRBJ1-1	CASSDRRGSEAFF
TRBV5-1	16	TRBJ1-2	CASSLDGTGDDYGYTF
TRBV6-1	17	TRBJ1-5	CASSESGQGYLTQPQHF
TRBV2	17	TRBJ2-1	CASSVPARQGINDEQFF
TRBV25-1	15	TRBJ1-4	CASSDRGLAREKLFF
TRBV5-4	15	TRBJ2-7	CASSDFSGTPYEQYF
TRBV2	14	TRBJ2-2	CASSQGRVTGELFF
TRBV12-5	15	TRBJ2-5	CASGLVMGQKETQYF
TRBV6-5	13	TRBJ1-1	CAISGQLNTEAFF
TRBV11-2	14	TRBJ1-2	CASSLLERNYGYTF
TRBV29-1	14	TRBJ1-1	CSVGFTGPNTEAFF
TRBV4-3	13	TRBJ2-5	CASSQIFGETQYF
TRBV29-1	11	TRBJ1-1	CSVGQGTEAFF
TRBV7-2	17	TRBJ2-4	CASSSNSVAGGKNIQYF
TRBV18	20	TRBJ2-6	CASSPRTGVFSQAGANVLTF